These 32 T cell receptor beta chains share one sample of origin, sequenced in a study of blood T cell repertoires in COVID-19. The protocol was immunoSEQ multiplex PCR, while the TCRdb copy is restricted to in-frame clones and leaves out a portion. The table has roughly 200,000 clones, around 87% seen once; the top ten hold 5.5% to 8%. Input material: peripheral blood. Receptor source: a man aged 55 to 69 who had recovered from COVID-19.

The V and J genes are TRBV2 and TRBJ1-1; D may be TRBD1 (5 bases). Trimming took 2 bases from V and 1 from J, leaving 11 bases between them. This CDR3 spans 15 amino acids. Germline values: CDR1 SNHLY, CDR2 FYNNEI. The CDR3 bases are TGTGCCAGCAGTGAATTGGCAGGGCAGAACACTGAAGCTTTCTTT. Translating it yields CASSELAGQNTEAFF.

The chain has TRBV7-8 and TRBJ1-2; no definite D call. Between the trimmed V and J ends, which lost 2 bases and 8 bases, there was a span of 24 bases. Germline V gene lookup returns CDR1 SGHVS and CDR2 FQNEAQ. The CDR3 totals 17 residues. The DNA for the CDR3 is TGTGCCAGCAGCTTATTATCCATCGGACCAGAGGGTTCGGGCTACACCTTC. Its protein is CASSLLSIGPEGSGYTF.

The rearrangement joins TRBV6-1 to TRBJ1-1; D unresolved. With 4 bases removed from V and 1 base from J, the gap between germline ends came to 22 bases. From germline, CDR1 is MNHNS and CDR2 SASEGT. The CDR3 extends over 18 amino acids. CDR3 sequence (DNA): TGTGCCAGCAGTGTCCCCGCCTTGATAGGGAGCGGGAACACTGAAGCTTTCTTT. It is translated as CASSVPALIGSGNTEAFF.

This clone is a singleton in its sample. The chain uses TRBV30 and TRBJ1-6; D unresolved. This CDR3 is 14 amino acids long. The ends were cut back, 4 bases at V and 10 bases at J, with 17 bases in the middle. Germline loops: CDR1 GTSNPN, CDR2 SVGIG (reference sequence). The CDR3 region has the DNA TGTGCCTGGACTTCCTCTCGGGTAGCATCACCCCTCCACTTT. The encoded protein is CAWTSSRVASPLHF. Based on the CDR3 plus reference TRBV30 and TRBJ1-6, the full variable domain is SQTIHQWPATLVQPVGSPLSLECTVEGTSNPNLYWYRQAAGRGLQLLFYSVGIGQISSEVPQNLSASRPQDRQFILSSKKLLLSDSGFYLCAWTSSRVASPLHFGNGTRLTVT.

The rearrangement links TRBV6-5 to TRBJ2-1; D unclear. Germline V gene sequence: CDR1 MNHEY, CDR2 SVGAGI. The CDR3 contains 14 residues. V lost 10 bases, J lost 1 base, and 14 bases lay in between. CDR3 in DNA: TGTGCCATTAAGAGAGATGCATCCTACAATGAGCAGTTCTTC. It codes for CAIKRDASYNEQFF.

In the case of this clone: Additional DNA sequences in this sample encode the identical CDR3. This rearrangement joins TRBV10-3 to TRBJ2-7; D unclear. The CDR3 has 11 amino acids. The V and J ends lost 3 bases and 3 bases respectively, with 3 bases between them. Germline V gene data show CDR1 as ENHRY and CDR2 as SYGVKD. The CDR3 here is CAISELYEQYF. The CDR3 region has the DNA TGTGCCATCAGTGAACTCTACGAGCAGTACTTC.

The genes are TRBV7-9 and TRBJ1-4; D gene unclear. The CDR3 loop spans 12 amino acids. Germline CDR1 SEHNR, CDR2 FQNEAQ (reference sequence). Trimming pared 2 bases from V and 13 bases from J, leaving 11 bases between. In DNA, the CDR3 is TGTGCCAGCAGCTTATTGGGAGCTGGACTGTTTTTT. Residues: CASSLLGAGLFF.

The chain employs TRBV6-5 and TRBJ1-2; TRBD1 aligns across 9 bases. J gave up 8 bases and V 10 bases, and 11 bases lay outside the gene matches. The germline gives CDR1 MNHEY, CDR2 SVGAGI. The CDR3 spans 13 residues. The CDR3 nucleotides read TGTGCCACCTGGACAGGGGTTGATGGCGGCTACACCTTC. Translating it yields CATWTGVDGGYTF.

V usage is TRBV7-2 and J usage is TRBJ1-2; 8 bases map to TRBD1. CDR1 SGHTA and CDR2 FQGNSA come from the germline V gene. Losses at the gene ends were 0 bases for V and 4 bases for J; bases not matched to a gene: 13. This CDR3 is 18 amino acids long. Written as DNA, the CDR3 is TGTGCCAGCAGCTTAGCGAGGGGCCCAGGGGGCGCGTCCTATGGCTACACCTTC. It is translated as CASSLARGPGGASYGYTF.

The rearrangement joins TRBV5-1 to TRBJ1-4; possible D gene TRBD1, 5 bases. The CDR3 extends over 14 amino acids. V lost 2 bases to trimming and J lost 7 bases, with 12 bases between them. Germline V gene lookup returns CDR1 SGHRS and CDR2 YFSETQ. This CDR3 is CASSLRQGGEKLFF. In nucleotides, the CDR3 is TGCGCCAGCAGCTTACGGCAGGGCGGTGAAAAACTGTTTTTT.

The V and J genes are TRBV4-1 and TRBJ2-7; tentative D call: TRBD2 (5 bases). Germline lookup yields CDR1 MGHRA and CDR2 YSYEKL. V lost 4 bases and J lost 3, with 16 bases in between. CDR3 length: 15 amino acids. CDR3 sequence (DNA): TGCGCCAGCAGCCGGGAGAACGGACTGAGCTACGAGCAGTACTTC. This encodes CASSRENGLSYEQYF.

This clone appeared a few times. The chain couples TRBV14 to TRBJ2-7; 10 bases agree with TRBD1. The V gene end was trimmed by 1 base and the J gene end by 0 bases; junction bases not matched to a gene: 6. Germline CDR1 SGHDN, CDR2 FVKESK. This CDR3 has 17 residues. This chain's CDR3 is CASSQAVRTGGSYEQYF. In DNA form, the CDR3 reads TGTGCCAGCAGCCAAGCCGTCAGGACAGGGGGCTCCTACGAGCAGTACTTC.

The chain recombines TRBV19 with TRBJ2-3; no clear D. This CDR3 has 13 residues. Germline values: CDR1 LNHDA, CDR2 SQIVND (reference sequence). V lost 4 bases, J lost 4 bases, and 9 bases lay in between. CDR3 sequence reads: CASSTTGPDTQYF. CDR3 coding DNA: TGTGCCAGTAGTACTACTGGGCCAGATACGCAGTATTTT. Supplemented by reference TRBV19 and TRBJ2-3, the full variable domain reads DGGITQSPKYLFRKEGQNVTLSCEQNLNHDAMYWYRQDPGQGLRLIYYSQIVNDFQKGDIAEGYSVSREKKESFPLTVTSAQKNPTAFYLCASSTTGPDTQYFGPGTRLTVL.

Concerning this clone: The identical CDR3 is also encoded by other nucleotide sequences in the sample. The chain links TRBV5-1 to TRBJ2-7; 12 nucleotides match TRBD2. CDR3 size: 15 residues. V shed 4 bases and J 2 bases; nucleotides not matched to a gene: 4. Germline V gene lookup returns CDR1 SGHRS and CDR2 YFSETQ. CDR3 residues: CASSPRTSGTYEQYF. The CDR3, as DNA: TGCGCCAGCAGCCCACGGACTAGCGGGACCTACGAGCAGTACTTC.

CDR3 DNA sequence: TGTGCCAGCAGCTTAGGTCGGGGGACGATCATGAACACTGAAGCTTTCTTT. The encoded protein is CASSLGRGTIMNTEAFF. The V call is TRBV11-2, the J call TRBJ1-1; possible D gene TRBD1, 5 bases. The CDR3 loop spans 17 amino acids. Deletions cut 1 base from V and 0 bases from J, with 15 bases between. Per the germline V gene, CDR1 is SGHAT and CDR2 is FQNNGV.

CDR3 DNA sequence: TGTGCCAGTAGTATCCCGGCAGGGGGCAATCAGCCCCAGCATTTT. As protein: CASSIPAGGNQPQHF. The gene calls are TRBV19 and TRBJ1-5; D is possibly TRBD1 (6 bases). V was shortened by 3 bases and J by 2 bases, with 11 bases between the two germline ends. Germline values: CDR1 LNHDA, CDR2 SQIVND (reference sequence). This CDR3 contains 15 residues.

This chain connects TRBV6-6 to TRBJ2-7; 9 positions match TRBD1. The CDR3 sequence is 15 residues long. Trimming removed 2 bases from V and 6 bases from J; junction bases left unmatched: 8. From germline, CDR1 is MNHNY and CDR2 SVGAGI (reference sequence). The CDR3 DNA follows: TGTGCCAGCAGTTACGCTGCGGCGACAGGGGGCGAGCAGTACTTC. It codes for CASSYAAATGGEQYF.

The rearrangement joins TRBV7-2 to TRBJ2-5; tentatively, D is TRBD2 (6 bases). CDR3 length equals 14 residues. Trimming removed 5 bases from V and 5 bases from J, with 15 bases in between. The germline gives CDR1 SGHTA, CDR2 FQGNSA. For the CDR3, the DNA is TGTGCCAGCAGCCCCGGGACTGGGATTGAGACCCAGTACTTC. Its translation is CASSPGTGIETQYF. The complete variable domain, with remaining parts taken from reference TRBV7-2 and TRBJ2-5, reads GAGVSQSPSNKVTEKGKDVELRCDPISGHTALYWYRQSLGQGLEFLIYFQGNSAPDKSGLPSDRFSAERTGGSVSTLTIQRTQQEDSAVYLCASSPGTGIETQYFGPGTRLLVL.

The chain recombines TRBV18 with TRBJ2-5, with TRBD2 matching over 9 bases. V lost 1 base, J lost 2 bases, and 8 bases stayed unmatched. The CDR3 has 17 amino acids. Germline assignment: CDR1 KGHSH and CDR2 LQKENI. CDR3 in DNA: TGTGCCAGCTCACCACAGTTACTAGCGGGCTCACAAGAGACCCAGTACTTC. Protein: CASSPQLLAGSQETQYF.

The chain has TRBV7-4 and TRBJ2-1; D perhaps matches TRBD2 (6 bases). The CDR3 sequence is 17 residues long. V was cut by 5 bases and J by 5 bases, with 22 bases left in between. The germline CDR1 and CDR2 sequences are SGHVT and SQSDAQ. The CDR3 nucleotides read TGTGCCAGCAGCGGACCGGGACTCTCTAGGGCTAACAATGAGCAGTTCTTC. Translated: CASSGPGLSRANNEQFF.

The CDR3 reads CASIGRGETQYF. Written as DNA, the CDR3 is TGTGCCAGCATCGGAAGGGGGGAGACCCAGTACTTC. The chain uses TRBV2 and TRBJ2-5; a possible D gene is TRBD1 (6 bases). The CDR3 runs to 12 residues. V lost 7 bases and J 5 bases, leaving 11 bases between the germline ends. Germline assignment: CDR1 SNHLY and CDR2 FYNNEI. The whole variable domain, filled in from reference TRBV2 and TRBJ2-5, reads EPEVTQTPSHQVTQMGQEVILRCVPISNHLYFYWYRQILGQKVEFLVSFYNNEISEKSEIFDDQFSVERPDGSNFTLKIRSTKLEDSAMYFCASIGRGETQYFGPGTRLLVL.

This chain connects TRBV30 to TRBJ1-2; D might be TRBD1 (6 bases). Germline CDR1 reads GTSNPN; CDR2 reads SVGIG (reference sequence). CDR3 length equals 16 residues. The V end was cut by 4 bases, the J end by 8 bases, with 26 bases between. The CDR3 nucleotides read TGTGCCTGGATACCCCCGACAGGACGTTCTGTCAGAGGCTACACCTTC. Its translation: CAWIPPTGRSVRGYTF. Using reference TRBV30 and TRBJ1-2 for the parts outside the CDR3, the full variable domain is SQTIHQWPATLVQPVGSPLSLECTVEGTSNPNLYWYRQAAGRGLQLLFYSVGIGQISSEVPQNLSASRPQDRQFILSSKKLLLSDSGFYLCAWIPPTGRSVRGYTFGSGTRLTVV.

This clone has a single count. The rearrangement uses TRBV7-3 and TRBJ2-1; TRBD2 might be the D (6 bases). The CDR3 totals 15 residues. Trimming pared 5 bases from V and 8 bases from J, leaving 19 bases between. Germline lookup yields CDR1 SGHTA and CDR2 FQGTGA. The CDR3 DNA reads TGTGCCAGCAGCCCCCAGGGCGGGGCCTCTGATGAGCAGTTCTTC. Its protein is CASSPQGGASDEQFF.

This chain links TRBV6-2 or TRBV6-3 with TRBJ1-5; the match to TRBD1 covers 8 bases. CDR1 and CDR2 (germline): MNHEY, SVGEGT. The CDR3 consists of 16 residues. V lost 5 bases to trimming and J lost 4 bases; unmatched junction nucleotides: 10. The chain's CDR3 is CASSPTGGGGNQPQHF. DNA for the CDR3: TGTGCCAGCAGTCCCACAGGGGGGGGAGGAAATCAGCCCCAGCATTTT.

The rearrangement links TRBV4-2 to TRBJ2-1; no reliable D call. Germline V gene sequence: CDR1 LGHNA, CDR2 YNFKEQ. The CDR3 has 15 residues. The V end lost 1 base, the J end lost 4 bases, and 11 bases lay between the germline ends. The CDR3 spells CASSQVAEEYNEQFF. The CDR3 DNA reads as TGTGCCAGCAGCCAAGTAGCCGAAGAATACAATGAGCAGTTCTTC.

On this clone itself: A junction boundary mismatches the germline segment, possibly from a read error. The rearrangement joins TRBV6-5 to TRBJ2-7; D is perhaps TRBD1 (5 bases). The CDR3 is 11 residues long. Per the germline V gene, CDR1 is MNHEY and CDR2 is SVGAGI. CDR3 nucleotides: TGTGCCAGCACCAGGACAACCGAGAAGTACTTC. This encodes CASTRTTEKYF.

This clone occurred once. The rearrangement links TRBV18 to TRBJ2-7; 10 nucleotides align to TRBD1. The ends lost 6 bases at V and 5 bases at J; junction bases unmatched: 10. Germline loops: CDR1 KGHSH, CDR2 LQKENI. The CDR3 extends over 15 amino acids. The CDR3: CASSLDRGQVHEQYF. CDR3 sequence (DNA): TGTGCCAGCTCCCTAGACAGGGGGCAGGTCCACGAGCAGTACTTC.

Ten or more counts support this clone. The chain joins TRBV6-4 to TRBJ2-1, with 11 bases that match TRBD2. Germline CDR1 is MRHNA and CDR2 is SNTAGT. The CDR3 sequence is 15 residues long. The J segment lost 0 bases and the V segment lost 7 bases, leaving 2 bases of the junction unmatched. CDR3 amino acids: CASTTSGSSYNEQFF. The CDR3 region has the DNA TGTGCCAGCACCACTAGCGGGAGCTCCTACAATGAGCAGTTCTTC.

The J gene is TRBJ2-2, the V gene TRBV6-1, with a weak D call TRBD2 (5 bases). The germline gives CDR1 MNHNS, CDR2 SASEGT. The CDR3 runs to 18 residues. Between the trimmed V and J ends, which lost 0 bases and 0 bases, there was a span of 14 bases. The CDR3: CASSEALWRSANTGELFF. The CDR3 DNA follows: TGTGCCAGCAGTGAAGCGCTTTGGAGGAGCGCGAACACCGGGGAGCTGTTTTTT.

The chain combines TRBV6-1 with TRBJ1-1; D unresolved. The CDR3 is made up of 14 amino acids. CDR1 MNHNS and CDR2 SASEGT come from the germline V gene. V lost 0 bases and J lost 9, with 14 bases in between. The CDR3 bases are TGTGCCAGCAGTGAAGCGAGTTCCGGGGTAAAAGCTTTCTTT. Amino acids: CASSEASSGVKAFF.

The chain links TRBV28 to TRBJ2-7; 8 positions match TRBD1. The germline V gene has CDR1 MDHEN and CDR2 SYDVKM. V lost 4 bases, J lost 1 base, and 3 bases stayed unmatched. The CDR3 is 14 residues long. CDR3 sequence: CASSSRQGSYEQYF. The CDR3 DNA reads as TGTGCCAGCAGTTCGCGACAGGGGTCCTACGAGCAGTACTTC.

V usage is TRBV6-5 and J usage is TRBJ1-2, with D maybe TRBD1 (5 bases). The V and J ends lost 8 bases and 2 bases respectively, with 15 bases between them. CDR3 size: 14 residues. In germline, CDR1 is MNHEY, CDR2 SVGAGI. For the CDR3, the DNA is TGTGCCAGCCCGAACGGACATGAGAACTATGGCTACACCTTC. Amino acid sequence: CASPNGHENYGYTF.